The 27 T cell receptor beta chains in this list originate from one sample, sequenced in a study of neurological immune-mediated disorders. TCRdb re-called the 5' RACE reads through MiXCR, storing one row per CDR3 protein. The sample carries some 37,000 distinct CDR3 sequences, 3% to 3.5% recorded once. Time point denoted: longitudinal time-point 1 (baseline). The sample taken for sequencing was PBMCs. Receptors were obtained from an older woman with multiple sclerosis.

This chain uses TRBV5-1 with TRBJ2-1, with D hard to call. Trimming stripped 5 bases from V and 1 base from J, with 7 bases between. The CDR3 length is 13 residues. Germline lookup yields CDR1 SGHRS and CDR2 YFSETQ. Written as DNA, the CDR3 is TGCGCCAGCAGTATCGGGTCCTACAATGAGCAGTTCTTC. It yields the protein CASSIGSYNEQFF.

At least ten counts were recorded for this clonotype. The V and J genes are TRBV5-1 and TRBJ1-3, with D possibly being TRBD1 (6 bases). V gave up 4 bases and J gave up 7 bases, with 15 bases separating them. The germline gives CDR1 SGHRS, CDR2 YFSETQ. The CDR3 loop spans 14 amino acids. The CDR3 reads CASSPGAGENTIYF. In nucleotides, the CDR3 is TGCGCCAGCAGCCCGGGGGCAGGGGAGAACACCATATATTTT.

This clonotype was detected ten times or more. J is TRBJ2-5 and V is TRBV30, with 9 bases matching TRBD2. This CDR3 contains 14 residues. V trimming: 4 bases; J trimming: 6 bases; junction bases outside the gene matches: 9. Looked up from germline, CDR1 is GTSNPN and CDR2 is SVGIG (reference sequence). DNA for the CDR3: TGTGCCTGGACCGGCGGGGGGGCTATAAAGACCCAGTACTTC. It yields the protein CAWTGGGAIKTQYF. Full variable domain (remainder filled in from reference TRBV30 and TRBJ2-5): SQTIHQWPATLVQPVGSPLSLECTVEGTSNPNLYWYRQAAGRGLQLLFYSVGIGQISSEVPQNLSASRPQDRQFILSSKKLLLSDSGFYLCAWTGGGAIKTQYFGPGTRLLVL.

The table lists this clonotype with many counts. This sequence joins TRBV7-8 and TRBJ2-5; the D call may be TRBD1 or TRBD2 (5 bases each). V lost 5 bases and J lost 8, with 18 bases in between. The CDR3 runs 14 residues. Germline V gene data show CDR1 as SGHVS and CDR2 as FQNEAQ. The CDR3 region has the DNA TGTGCCAGCAGCACGGACACGGGGCGTAGTACCCAGTACTTC. This encodes CASSTDTGRSTQYF.

This clonotype was found many times. This chain links TRBV5-1 with TRBJ1-4; a possible D gene is TRBD1 (5 bases). This CDR3 spans 17 amino acids. Trimming left V 4 bases short and J 4 bases short, with 20 bases between. Germline V gene sequence: CDR1 SGHRS, CDR2 YFSETQ. The CDR3 nucleotides read TGCGCCAGCAGCCTGGACACCTCCCTACTGGGTAATGAAAAACTGTTTTTT. Encoded protein: CASSLDTSLLGNEKLFF.

This clonotype showed up many times. The rearrangement joins TRBV11-2 to TRBJ2-6; D is ambiguous. Trimming shortened V by 4 bases and J by 0 bases, and 13 bases separated the two germline ends. From germline, CDR1 is SGHAT and CDR2 FQNNGV. The CDR3 has 17 amino acids. The CDR3 DNA follows: TGTGCCAGCAGCTCCTTTGCTATTAGCTCTGGGGCCAACGTCCTGACTTTC. Residues: CASSSFAISSGANVLTF.

There are many counts of this clonotype. This chain uses TRBV7-2 with TRBJ2-2, with TRBD1 matching over 9 bases. Germline CDR1 reads SGHTA; CDR2 reads FQGNSA. J lost 0 bases, V lost 4 bases, and 3 bases had no gene match. The CDR3 consists of 16 residues. CDR3 DNA sequence: TGTGCCAGCAGCTCGAGACAGGGGGCGAACACCGGGGAGCTGTTTTTT. Its protein product is CASSSRQGANTGELFF.

This clonotype occurred many times. This chain connects TRBV5-1 to TRBJ2-7; 9 bases line up with TRBD1. The CDR3 runs 13 residues. Germline V lookup: CDR1 SGHRS, CDR2 YFSETQ. J lost 5 bases, V lost 4 bases, and 4 bases had no gene match. The CDR3 DNA reads as TGCGCCAGCAGCCGGACAGGGGAGGACGAGCAGTACTTC. Translation: CASSRTGEDEQYF.

V is TRBV3-1 and J is TRBJ1-3; the D is unclear. The CDR3 is 13 amino acids. Trimming took off 4 bases at V and 6 bases at J, with 10 bases between the two ends. Germline lookup yields CDR1 LGHDT and CDR2 YNNKEL (reference sequence). Written as DNA, the CDR3 is TGTGCCAGCAGCCCTGGGAGGACAAACACCATATATTTT. It specifies CASSPGRTNTIYF.

This clonotype was picked up many times. This chain links TRBV7-6 with TRBJ1-5; 7 nucleotides agree with TRBD1. The V segment lost 0 bases and the J segment 2 bases; nucleotides outside the gene matches: 1. The CDR3 loop spans 15 amino acids. Per germline, CDR1 SGHVS and CDR2 FNYEAQ. CDR3 nucleotide sequence: TGTGCCAGCAGCTTAGCAGGGGGCGGCAATCAGCCCCAGCATTTT. Translated: CASSLAGGGNQPQHF.

The table lists this clonotype with many counts. The CDR3 coding sequence is TGCGCCAGCAGCAGAACTGGCAATGAGCAGTTCTTC. Its protein product is CASSRTGNEQFF. The chain has TRBV5-1 and TRBJ2-1; the D is unclear. There are 12 residues in the CDR3. The V gene's germline CDR1 is SGHRS and CDR2 YFSETQ. Trimming left V 4 bases short and J 6 bases short, with 8 bases between.

There are many counts of this clonotype. CDR3 loop: CASSPSGANYGYTF. The CDR3 DNA sequence: TGTGCCAGCAGCCCATCCGGGGCTAACTATGGCTACACCTTC. The rearrangement uses TRBV3-1 and TRBJ1-2, with D uncertain. Germline-derived CDR1 and CDR2 are LGHDT and YNNKEL (reference sequence). The CDR3 is made up of 14 amino acids. With 4 bases removed from V and 0 bases from J, the gap between germline ends came to 9 bases.

This clonotype showed up many times. The V call is TRBV7-6, the J call TRBJ1-1; D gene uncertain. V was cut by 5 bases and J by 1 base, with 5 bases left in between. The V gene's germline CDR1 is SGHVS and CDR2 FNYEAQ. The CDR3 has 12 amino acids. The CDR3 spells CASSTWNTEAFF. Written as DNA, the CDR3 is TGTGCCAGCAGCACCTGGAACACTGAAGCTTTCTTT.

The sample holds many counts of this clonotype. For the CDR3, the DNA is TGCAGTGCTAGGGTGACCGGGACAGACGAGCAGTACTTC. Protein product: CSARVTGTDEQYF. V and J are TRBV20-1 and TRBJ2-7; 7 bases match TRBD1. Germline lookup yields CDR1 DFQATT and CDR2 SNEGSKA (reference sequence). Unmatched junction bases numbered 7, after V lost 3 bases and J lost 5 bases. CDR3 length equals 13 residues.

This clonotype was seen repeatedly, ten times or more. This chain joins TRBV7-2 and TRBJ2-2, with D possibly being TRBD1 (6 bases). V lost 4 bases and J lost 0, with 6 bases in between. The CDR3 totals 14 residues. From germline, CDR1 is SGHTA and CDR2 FQGNSA. In nucleotides, the CDR3 is TGTGCCAGCAGCTCAGGGGCGAACACCGGGGAGCTGTTTTTT. Its protein is CASSSGANTGELFF.

The V call is TRBV5-1, the J call TRBJ2-2, with TRBD1 matching over 7 bases. Trimming removed 5 bases from V and 0 bases from J; junction bases left unmatched: 4. Germline V gene data show CDR1 as SGHRS and CDR2 as YFSETQ. This CDR3 has 15 amino acids. The CDR3 is CASSPDRANTGELFF. The CDR3 DNA is TGCGCCAGCAGTCCAGACAGGGCGAACACCGGGGAGCTGTTTTTT.

This clonotype was counted at least ten times. The chain carries TRBV5-1 and TRBJ2-3; the D is unclear. The germline CDR1 and CDR2 sequences are SGHRS and YFSETQ. Trimming stripped 1 base from V and 4 bases from J, with 7 bases between. CDR3 length: 13 amino acids. The chain's CDR3 is CASSLTVSDTQYF. DNA of the CDR3: TGCGCCAGCAGCTTGACAGTTTCAGATACGCAGTATTTT.

This clonotype has a count of ten or more. This sequence may be a read error, since a much larger clone differs from it by one base. CDR3 coding DNA: TGCAGTGCTAGAAAGGGGAAGGGACTTTACGAGCAGTACTTC. It specifies CSARKGKGLYEQYF. The rearrangement uses TRBV20-1 and TRBJ2-7; possible D gene TRBD2, 6 bases. This CDR3 is built from 14 residues. CDR1 is DFQATT and CDR2 is SNEGSKA in the germline V gene (reference sequence). V gave up 2 bases and J gave up 4 bases, with 15 bases separating them.

Sample share makes this clonotype medium-sized. At one of its ends the junction is not consistent with the germline gene, which may arise from a read error. V and J are TRBV5-1 and TRBJ2-5; no clear D gene. There are 11 residues in the CDR3. CDR1 SGHRS and CDR2 YFSETQ come from the germline V gene. Written as DNA, the CDR3 is TGTGCCAGCAGTTTATTAGAGACCCAGTACTTC. Its protein product is CASSLLETQYF.

This clonotype has ten or more counts. The chain links TRBV20-1 to TRBJ2-2; 10 bases are a match to TRBD1. The CDR3 runs 17 residues. Per the germline V gene, CDR1 is DFQATT and CDR2 is SNEGSKA (reference sequence). V dropped 0 bases and J dropped 4; count of bases not matched to a gene: 8. As DNA, the CDR3 is TGCAGTGCTAGAGATGAGCGCGGGACAGGGGTCACCGGGGAGCTGTTTTTT. Protein sequence: CSARDERGTGVTGELFF.

This clonotype was seen many times. The rearrangement uses TRBV29-1 and TRBJ2-2, with D tentatively TRBD2 (7 bases). CDR1 is SQVTM and CDR2 is ANQGSEA in the germline V gene. The CDR3 has 16 residues. V was cut by 5 bases and J by 1 base, with 17 bases left in between. CDR3 bases: TGCAGCGTTCTTGGCCGGGGGGCGTTGAACACCGGGGAGCTGTTTTTT. Encoded protein: CSVLGRGALNTGELFF.

In its sample, this clonotype was seen many times. V gene TRBV20-1 combines with J gene TRBJ2-1; 7 positions agree with TRBD1. Germline CDR1 reads DFQATT; CDR2 reads SNEGSKA (reference sequence). The CDR3 runs to 11 residues. V lost 5 bases and J lost 9; bases outside the gene matches: 4. In DNA, the CDR3 is TGCAGTGCTTATTCAGGGGGTGAGCAGTTCTTC. Protein sequence: CSAYSGGEQFF.

This clonotype was observed at least ten times. This chain uses TRBV12-3 or TRBV12-4 with TRBJ2-7, with TRBD2 matching over 13 bases. With V trimmed by 6 bases and J by 1 base, 3 bases remained unmatched. The CDR3 consists of 15 residues. CDR3 sequence (DNA): TGTGCCAGCAGCCAGACTAGCGGGGGGTCCTACGAGCAGTACTTC. Amino acids: CASSQTSGGSYEQYF.

This clonotype has ten or more counts. The chain carries TRBV28 and TRBJ2-3; TRBD2 is a possible D gene (6 bases). V gave up 7 bases and J gave up 0 bases, with 14 bases separating them. The CDR3 contains 15 residues. CDR1 MDHEN and CDR2 SYDVKM come from the germline V gene. In DNA form, the CDR3 reads TGTGCCAGCACCCGGGGGATTTCTAGCACAGATACGCAGTATTTT. Its protein product is CASTRGISSTDTQYF.

In its sample, this clonotype was seen many times. The chain employs TRBV6-6 and TRBJ2-3, with 8 bases identical to TRBD2. Per the germline V gene, CDR1 is MNHNY and CDR2 is SVGAGI (reference sequence). This CDR3 region has 16 residues. V lost 0 bases to trimming and J lost 0 bases; unmatched junction nucleotides: 2. This CDR3 reads CASSYSAGDSTDTQYF. In DNA form, the CDR3 reads TGTGCCAGCAGTTACTCAGCGGGAGATAGCACAGATACGCAGTATTTT.

In this sample, this clonotype turned up many times. The genes are TRBV6-5 and TRBJ1-2; 10 positions match TRBD1. The CDR3 runs 13 residues. Germline V gives CDR1 MNHEY, CDR2 SVGAGI. Unmatched junction bases numbered 5, after V lost 7 bases and J lost 6 bases. CDR3 amino acids: CASTTGQGNGYTF. In nucleotides, the CDR3 is TGTGCCAGCACCACGGGACAGGGGAATGGCTACACCTTC.

The rearrangement links TRBV12-3 or TRBV12-4 to TRBJ1-5, with 9 nucleotides matching TRBD1. The CDR3 length is 14 residues. V shed 5 bases, J shed 4 bases, and the junction held 3 bases outside the gene matches. CDR3 sequence (DNA): TGTGCCAGCAGTCCAGGGACAGGGAATCAGCCCCAGCATTTT. It encodes CASSPGTGNQPQHF.